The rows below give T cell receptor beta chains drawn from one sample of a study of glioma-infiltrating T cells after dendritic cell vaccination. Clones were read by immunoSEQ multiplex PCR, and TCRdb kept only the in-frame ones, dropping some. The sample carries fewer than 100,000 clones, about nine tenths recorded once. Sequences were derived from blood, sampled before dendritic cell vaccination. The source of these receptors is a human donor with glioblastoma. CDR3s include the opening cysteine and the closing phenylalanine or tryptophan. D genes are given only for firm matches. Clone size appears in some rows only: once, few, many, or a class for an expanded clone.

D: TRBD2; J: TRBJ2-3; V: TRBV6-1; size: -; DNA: TGTGCCAGCAGTGGTAGTAGCGGGGGGGCCTATGTACCTTTTACGCAGTATTTT; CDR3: CASSGSSGGAYVPFTQYF
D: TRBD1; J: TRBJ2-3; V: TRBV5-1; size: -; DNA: TGCGCCAGCACCATGACAGGGTCTAGCACAGATACGCAGTATTTT; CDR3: CASTMTGSSTDTQYF
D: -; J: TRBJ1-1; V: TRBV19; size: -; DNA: TGTGCCAGTATTCGAGAGGGAACTGAAGCTTTCTTT; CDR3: CASIREGTEAFF
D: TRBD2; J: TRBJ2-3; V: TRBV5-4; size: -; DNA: TGTGCCAGCAGCACCGGACTAGCGGGGGGAACAGATACGCAGTATTTT; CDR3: CASSTGLAGGTDTQYF
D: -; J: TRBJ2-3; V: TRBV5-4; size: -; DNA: TGTGCCAGCAGCTTGGGGGCTCTGGACACAGATACGCAGTATTTT; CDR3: CASSLGALDTDTQYF
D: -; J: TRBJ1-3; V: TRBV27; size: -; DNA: TGTGCCAGCTCTTCAGGGTTCTCTGGAAACACCATATATTTT; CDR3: CASSSGFSGNTIYF
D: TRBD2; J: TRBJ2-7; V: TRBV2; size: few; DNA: TGTGCCAGCAGTGAAGCGCTTTATAGCGGGATGACCTACGAGCAGTACTTC; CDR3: CASSEALYSGMTYEQYF
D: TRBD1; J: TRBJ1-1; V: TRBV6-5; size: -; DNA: TGTGCCAGCAGGCAGACAGGGGCGAGGGGTGAAGCTTTCTTT; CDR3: CASRQTGARGEAFF
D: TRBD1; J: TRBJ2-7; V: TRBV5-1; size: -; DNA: TGCGCCAGCAGCCCTGGACAGGGTTCCTACGAGCAGTACTTC; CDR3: CASSPGQGSYEQYF
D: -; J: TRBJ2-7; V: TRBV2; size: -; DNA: TGTGCCAGCAGGGCAGGGGGGAGCTCCTACGAGCAGTACTTC; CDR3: CASRAGGSSYEQYF
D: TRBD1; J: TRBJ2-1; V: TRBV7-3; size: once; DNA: TGTGCCAGCAGCCCGCTGGGACAGGGGGTCTGGGATGAGCAGTTCTTC; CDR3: CASSPLGQGVWDEQFF
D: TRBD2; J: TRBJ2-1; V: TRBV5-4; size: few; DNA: TGTGCCAGCAGCTTACAAACGGGACTAGCGGGGTACAATGAGCAGTTCTTC; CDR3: CASSLQTGLAGYNEQFF
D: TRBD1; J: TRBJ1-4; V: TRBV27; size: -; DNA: TGTGCCAGCAGTTGGCAGGGGGCGCTTTCTAATGAAAAACTGTTTTTT; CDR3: CASSWQGALSNEKLFF
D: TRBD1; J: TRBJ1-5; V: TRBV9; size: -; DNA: TGTGCCAGCAGCGCCGGACAGGCGGCTAATCAGCCCCAGCATTTT; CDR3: CASSAGQAANQPQHF
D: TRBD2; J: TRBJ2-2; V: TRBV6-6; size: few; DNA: TGTGCCAGCAGCCGACTAGCGGGCGAGACCGGGGAGCTGTTTTTT; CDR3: CASSRLAGETGELFF
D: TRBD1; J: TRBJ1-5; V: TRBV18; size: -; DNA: TGTGCCAGCTCACAGACCGGACAGGGACTTTATAGCAATCAGCCCCAGCATTTT; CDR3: CASSQTGQGLYSNQPQHF
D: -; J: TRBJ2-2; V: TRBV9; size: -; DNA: TGTGCCAGCAGCGCCCCCCTACTGACAGTAACCACCGGGGAGCTGTTTTTT; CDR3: CASSAPLLTVTTGELFF
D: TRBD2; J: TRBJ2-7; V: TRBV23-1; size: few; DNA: TGCGCCGTACCGGGACTAGCGGGGGTCGGGAGCTCCTACGAGCAGTACTTC; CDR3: CAVPGLAGVGSSYEQYF
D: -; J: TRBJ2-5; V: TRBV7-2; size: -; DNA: TGTGCCAGCAGCTTACGGAGGGGAGAGACCCAGTACTTC; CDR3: CASSLRRGETQYF
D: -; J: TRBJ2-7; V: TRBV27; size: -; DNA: TGTGCCAGCAGTTCCCAACAGGGAATGTCCTACGAGCAGTACTTC; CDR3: CASSSQQGMSYEQYF
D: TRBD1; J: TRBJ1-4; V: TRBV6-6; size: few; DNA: TGTGCCAGCAGCGCCACAGGGGGTTGGGAAAAACTGTTTTTT; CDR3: CASSATGGWEKLFF
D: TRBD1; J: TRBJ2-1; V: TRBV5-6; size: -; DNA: TGTGCCAGCAGCTTGGACAGGGGTGGGGTATACAATGAGCAGTTCTTC; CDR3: CASSLDRGGVYNEQFF
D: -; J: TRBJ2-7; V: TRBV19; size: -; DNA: TGTGCCAGTAGTATAGTCCTCCAGGGGAGATACGAGCAGTACTTC; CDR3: CASSIVLQGRYEQYF
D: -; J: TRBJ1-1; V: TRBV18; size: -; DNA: TGTGCCAGCTCACCGGACAGTCAAATGAACACTGAAGCTTTCTTT; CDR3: CASSPDSQMNTEAFF
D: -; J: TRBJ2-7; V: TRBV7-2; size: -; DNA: TGTGCCAGCAGCCCGGGTTCCTACGAGCAGTACTTC; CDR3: CASSPGSYEQYF
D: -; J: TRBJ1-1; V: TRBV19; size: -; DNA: TGTGCCAGTAGTGGACCAGGGAGGGTATACCCTGAAGCTTTCTTT; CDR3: CASSGPGRVYPEAFF
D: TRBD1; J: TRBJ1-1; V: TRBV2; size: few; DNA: TGTGCCAGCAGTGAGACAGGGGGTCCGGGAACTGAAGCTTTCTTT; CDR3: CASSETGGPGTEAFF
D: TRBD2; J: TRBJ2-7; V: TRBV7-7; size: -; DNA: TGTGCCAGCAGCGGCGGGGGAGAGTACGAGCAGTACTTC; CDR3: CASSGGGEYEQYF
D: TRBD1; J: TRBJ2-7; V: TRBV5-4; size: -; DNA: TGTGCCAGCAGCCCGGGACAGGGGGCGGTCTACGAGCAGTACTTC; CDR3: CASSPGQGAVYEQYF
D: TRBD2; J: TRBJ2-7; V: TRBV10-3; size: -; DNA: TGTGCCATCAGTGAGTCGAGGGGGCTAGCGGGGAACTACGAGCAGTACTTC; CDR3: CAISESRGLAGNYEQYF
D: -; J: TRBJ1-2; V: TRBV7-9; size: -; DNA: TGTGCCACCACTTGGTTTGGCTACACCTTC; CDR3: CATTWFGYTF
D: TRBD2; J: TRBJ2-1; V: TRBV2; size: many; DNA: TGTGCCAGCAGTGAATCGGTAGCGGGGGGGTACAATGAGCAGTTCTTC; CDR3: CASSESVAGGYNEQFF
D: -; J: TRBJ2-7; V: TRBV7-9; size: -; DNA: TGTGCCAGCAGCTTCGGAACAGGGACGAGGGAGCAGTACTTC; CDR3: CASSFGTGTREQYF
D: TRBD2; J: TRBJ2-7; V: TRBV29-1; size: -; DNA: TGCAGCGTTGCGGGACTAGCGGGGGGCTATTTACGGGAGCAGTACTTC; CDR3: CSVAGLAGGYLREQYF
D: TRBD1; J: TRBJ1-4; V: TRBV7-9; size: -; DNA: TGTGCCTGCGAGAAACAGGGGCCTAATGAAAAACTGTTTTTT; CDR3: CACEKQGPNEKLFF
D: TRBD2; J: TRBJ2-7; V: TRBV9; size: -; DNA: TGTGCCAGCAGCGCCCATGCGGGAGAAAGGTACGAGCAGTACTTC; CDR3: CASSAHAGERYEQYF
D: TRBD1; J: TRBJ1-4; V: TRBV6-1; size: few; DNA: TGTGCCAGCAGTGAAGGGGGACAGGGGACTGGTGAAAAACTGTTTTTT; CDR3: CASSEGGQGTGEKLFF